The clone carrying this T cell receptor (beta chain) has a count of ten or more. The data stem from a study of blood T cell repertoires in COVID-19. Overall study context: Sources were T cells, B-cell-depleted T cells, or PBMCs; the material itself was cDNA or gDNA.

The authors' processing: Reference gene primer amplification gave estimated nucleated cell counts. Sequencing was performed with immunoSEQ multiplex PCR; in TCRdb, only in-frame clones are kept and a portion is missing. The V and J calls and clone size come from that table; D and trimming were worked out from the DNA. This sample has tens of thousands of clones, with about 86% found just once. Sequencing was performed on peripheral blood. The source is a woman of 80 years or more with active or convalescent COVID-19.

The CDR3 DNA reads TGTGCCACCCTAGCGATCGGGACAGGGGATTATAGCAATCAGCCCCAGCATTTT. Translated, it gives CATLAIGTGDYSNQPQHF. The chain couples TRBV19 to TRBJ1-5, with 10 bases fitting TRBD1. Germline V gene data show CDR1 as LNHDA and CDR2 as SQIVND (reference sequence). The V gene end was trimmed by 10 bases and the J gene end by 0 bases; junction bases not matched to a gene: 15. CDR3 length: 18 residues.